One T cell receptor (beta chain) is described in this entry. Trimming cost V 0 bases and J 4 bases; bases outside gene matches: 2. The CDR3 length is 14 residues. Per germline, CDR1 GTSNPN and CDR2 SVGIG (reference sequence). Libraries were prepared by immunoSEQ multiplex PCR; TCRdb keeps only in-frame clonotypes and omits some of them. Of about 180,000 clones detected, roughly 78% appear once; the ten largest clones hold 6.5%. The data were taken from a study of blood T cell repertoires in COVID-19. The sequence derives from a man between 65 and 79 years old with active or convalescent COVID-19. Sequencing was done on a sample of peripheral blood. The genes are TRBV30 and TRBJ2-7; the match to TRBD1 covers 11 bases. For the CDR3, the DNA is TGTGCCTGGAGTGTATGGGACAGGGGGTACGAGCAGTACTTC. Translation: CAWSVWDRGYEQYF.